Below, 16 T cell receptor beta chains from the same sample are listed, as sequenced in a study of T cell clonality in common variable immunodeficiency. Repertoires were generated with immunoSEQ multiplex PCR, while TCRdb's copy carries only in-frame clones and drops some. The repertoire consists of tens of thousands of clones, none detected only once. Sequenced input: peripheral blood mononuclear cells. Receptor source: a person between 18 and 70 years old in good health.

With respect to this clone: The read gets to within 3 residues of the CDR3 end, and the germline J gene fills in the rest. The V gene is TRBV18, the J gene TRBJ1-3, with D uncertain. This CDR3 is 17 amino acids long. The germline V and J ends were trimmed by 0 bases and 0 bases, with 12 bases remaining between them. Germline assignment: CDR1 KGHSH and CDR2 LQKENI. The CDR3 spells CASSPPGLFTSGNTIYF. The CDR3 bases that were read are TGTGCCAGCTCACCACCAGGGTTATTTACCTCTGGAAACACC.

In its sample, this clone was seen many times. The CDR3 extends 3 residues past the end of the read, so its final part is completed from the germline J gene. The genes are TRBV2 and TRBJ2-7; no firm D call. The CDR3 loop spans 17 amino acids. V dropped 2 bases and J dropped 0 bases, with 17 bases sitting between them. The V gene's germline CDR1 is SNHLY and CDR2 FYNNEI. The CDR3 reads CASSESGSLLASYEQYF. The part of the CDR3 DNA that was read is TGTGCCAGCAGTGAATCCGGATCACTATTGGCCTCCTACGAG.

This clone showed up many times. The DNA ends 3 residues before the CDR3 does, and the rest of the CDR3 is filled in from the germline J gene. The genes are TRBV29-1 and TRBJ2-2; 14 bases map to TRBD2. The junction had 7 bases not matched to a gene; V was cut back by 3 bases and J by 4 bases. The CDR3 contains 17 residues. Germline V lookup: CDR1 SQVTM, CDR2 ANQGSEA. The chain's CDR3 is CSVETSGRVVGTGELFF. The DNA read from the CDR3 is TGCAGCGTTGAGACTAGCGGGAGGGTGGTGGGCACCGGGGAG.

As concerns this clone: With the read ending 3 residues before the CDR3 end, the germline J gene is used to fill in that end. The V gene is TRBV30, the J gene TRBJ2-2; D is perhaps TRBD2 (6 bases). CDR1 and CDR2 from the germline V gene are GTSNPN and SVGIG (reference sequence). CDR3 length: 14 amino acids. The CDR3 here is CAWSRGTVGEKLFF. The sequenced part of the CDR3 DNA is TGTGCCTGGAGTCGCGGGACTGTTGGGGAAAAG.

This clone was observed many times. Read data end 3 residues before the CDR3 end; the end is taken from the germline J gene. The chain uses TRBV20-1 and TRBJ1-5; 10 bases match TRBD1. Per the germline V gene, CDR1 is DFQATT and CDR2 is SNEGSKA (reference sequence). The CDR3 covers 15 residues. Trimming at V came to 6 bases and at J to 7 bases, leaving 12 bases not matched to a gene. The CDR3 sequence is CSARDRGDHLQPQHF. Incomplete CDR3 DNA: TGCAGTGCCCGGGACAGGGGTGACCATTTACAGCCC.

This clone was detected ten times or more. The read gets to within 3 residues of the CDR3 end, and the germline J gene fills in the rest. The rearrangement joins TRBV20-1 to TRBJ2-3; 9 bases match TRBD2. Germline V gives CDR1 DFQATT, CDR2 SNEGSKA (reference sequence). The CDR3 has 14 amino acids. V was clipped by 3 bases and J by 1 base; unmatched bases: 2. The CDR3 loop is CSASSGGGTDTQYF. Incomplete CDR3 DNA: TGCAGTGCTAGTAGCGGGGGAGGCACAGATACG.

This clone was detected ten times or more. The missing CDR3 end, 3 residues past where the read stops, is filled in from the germline J gene. J is TRBJ2-7 and V is TRBV5-6; D is unclear. V dropped 1 base and J dropped 6 bases, with 17 bases sitting between them. Germline V gene data show CDR1 as SGHDT and CDR2 as YYEEEE. The CDR3 consists of 15 residues. CDR3 region: CASSLMIRASSEQYF. CDR3 DNA, as far as it was read: TGTGCCAGCAGCTTGATGATAAGAGCGAGCAGCGAG.

This clone was detected ten times or more. Sequencing ends 3 residues short of the CDR3 end; the germline J gene provides the rest. V is TRBV30 and J is TRBJ1-3; 8 bases align to TRBD1. Germline CDR1 and CDR2: GTSNPN and SVGIG (reference sequence). The CDR3 extends over 17 amino acids. V lost 2 bases, J lost 2 bases, and 11 bases stayed unmatched. The CDR3 is CAWSRDRIALTGNTIYF. The CDR3 bases that were read are TGTGCCTGGAGTCGGGACAGGATTGCTCTAACTGGAAACACC. Full variable domain (rest looked up from reference TRBV30 and TRBJ1-3): SQTIHQWPATLVQPVGSPLSLECTVEGTSNPNLYWYRQAAGRGLQLLFYSVGIGQISSEVPQNLSASRPQDRQFILSSKKLLLSDSGFYLCAWSRDRIALTGNTIYFGEGSWLTVV.

Concerning this clone itself: The observed sequence ends 3 residues before the CDR3 terminus, with the missing tail filled in from the germline J gene. V gene TRBV5-1 combines with J gene TRBJ2-1; TRBD1 agrees at 11 bases. In germline, CDR1 is SGHRS, CDR2 YFSETQ. V shed 4 bases, J shed 2 bases, and the junction held 2 bases outside the gene matches. This CDR3 spans 15 amino acids. CDR3 in amino acids: CASSPGQGAYNEQFF. The DNA read from the CDR3 is TGCGCCAGCAGCCCGGGACAGGGGGCCTACAATGAG.

This clone showed up just a few times. The observed sequence ends 3 residues before the CDR3 terminus, with the missing tail filled in from the germline J gene. V and J are TRBV7-9 and TRBJ1-1, with D perhaps TRBD1 (6 bases). Per the germline V gene, CDR1 is SEHNR and CDR2 is FQNEAQ (reference sequence). Trimming pared 0 bases from V and 4 bases from J, leaving 9 bases between. The CDR3 covers 14 residues. The sequenced CDR3 bases are TGTGCCAGCAGCTTAGCAGGGGGAGGCACTGAA. It codes for CASSLAGGGTE. From start to end, the CDR3 is CASSLAGGGTEAFF.

Turning to this clone: Read coverage stops 3 residues before the CDR3 terminus; the germline J gene supplies the remainder. V usage is TRBV20-1 and J usage is TRBJ2-1; 9 bases map to TRBD1. The CDR3 covers 16 residues. Germline CDR1 and CDR2: DFQATT and SNEGSKA (reference sequence). The V gene end was trimmed by 0 bases and the J gene end by 5 bases; junction bases not matched to a gene: 8. CDR3 bases read: TGCAGTGCTAGAGATCCCGACAGGGGGAGCGACAATGAG. This translates into CSARDPDRGSDNE. The whole CDR3 is CSARDPDRGSDNEQFF.

This clone occurred many times. From the germline J gene comes the end of the CDR3, since the read stops 3 residues before it. This rearrangement joins TRBV11-2 to TRBJ1-6, with 9 bases aligning to TRBD1. This CDR3 is 15 amino acids long. Germline V gene sequence: CDR1 SGHAT, CDR2 FQNNGV. The V gene end was trimmed by 6 bases and the J gene end by 7 bases; junction bases not matched to a gene: 7. CDR3 DNA (partial): TGTGCCAGCAGGCCACAGGGGGCTGGGAATTCACCC. Translating gives CASRPQGAGNSP. The whole CDR3 reads CASRPQGAGNSPLHF.

This clone was observed many times. The sequence runs out 3 residues before the end of the CDR3; the remainder is reconstructed from the germline J gene. The chain joins TRBV19 to TRBJ1-1; possible D gene TRBD1, 6 bases. CDR1 LNHDA and CDR2 SQIVND come from the germline V gene (reference sequence). The CDR3 consists of 13 residues. The V gene lost 4 bases and the J gene lost 1 base, with 7 bases spanning the gap. CDR3 amino acids: CASSKGGNTEAFF. The CDR3 DNA, read in part, is TGTGCCAGTAGTAAAGGGGGGAACACTGAA.

Many counts were recorded for this clone. The read ends 3 residues shy of where the CDR3 ends; the end is completed using the germline J gene. The chain combines TRBV7-9 with TRBJ1-5; TRBD1 agrees at 7 bases. V dropped 4 bases and J dropped 2; count of bases not matched to a gene: 5. Germline V gene lookup returns CDR1 SEHNR and CDR2 FQNEAQ (reference sequence). The CDR3 has 15 residues. The CDR3 protein is CASSSTGQGNQPQHF. The CDR3 DNA, read in part, is TGTGCCAGCAGCTCAACAGGACAGGGCAATCAGCCC.

This clone was counted ten times or more. The read terminates 3 residues ahead of where the CDR3 ends, so the germline J gene completes it. The genes are TRBV20-1 and TRBJ2-3, with TRBD2 identical over 7 bases. V trimming: 3 bases; J trimming: 8 bases; junction bases outside the gene matches: 8. The CDR3 consists of 13 residues. Germline lookup yields CDR1 DFQATT and CDR2 SNEGSKA (reference sequence). CDR3 bases read: TGCAGTGCTAGGGTTGCGGGGGTGGGTACG. Translated, it gives CSARVAGVGT. In full, the CDR3 is CSARVAGVGTQYF.

This clone has a count of ten or more. The read finishes 3 residues shy of the CDR3 end, and the germline J gene is used to complete it. The genes are TRBV30 and TRBJ1-1; D gene uncertain. The germline V gene encodes CDR1 GTSNPN and CDR2 SVGIG (reference sequence). V lost 0 bases, J lost 1 base, and 3 bases lay in between. This CDR3 has 12 amino acids. CDR3 DNA, as far as it was read: TGTGCCTGGAGTGTTCGGAACACTGAA. The encoded protein is CAWSVRNTE. The full CDR3 is CAWSVRNTEAFF.